Below are 22 T cell receptor beta chains sequenced from a single sample in a study of siplizumab effects on memory and regulatory T cells (dated by TCRdb to between 2018 and 2021). Library preparation used the immunoSEQ multiplex PCR assay. TCRdb stores this immuneACCESS table with in-frame sequences only. Part of the clones is absent; in the studies checked, under half of the shortfall reflects unresolved V genes, and no reason is known for the rest. This sample has about 87,000 clones in its table, and 85% to 90% of those were observed once. In total, the top ten clones hold 15% of the sample. The sequencing input was CD4+ T cells sorted from blood. Every receptor here comes from a human donor in good health.

This chain uses TRBV6-5 with TRBJ1-5; D call uncertain. CDR1 and CDR2 (germline): MNHEY, SVGAGI. This CDR3 has 13 amino acids. Trimming took off 2 bases at V and 7 bases at J, with 9 bases between the two ends. CDR3 amino acids: CASSYSLNQPQHF. The CDR3 DNA follows: TGTGCCAGCAGTTACAGCTTAAACCAGCCCCAGCATTTT.

Worth noting for this clone: Other DNA sequences of this sample code for an identical CDR3. The chain couples TRBV6-1 to TRBJ1-3; D unresolved. V dropped 0 bases and J dropped 2 bases, with 5 bases sitting between them. The CDR3 is 14 amino acids. Per the germline V gene, CDR1 is MNHNS and CDR2 is SASEGT. The CDR3 DNA is TGTGCCAGCAGTGAAGCCGGGACTGGAAACACCATATATTTT. Translation: CASSEAGTGNTIYF.

The rearrangement links TRBV19 to TRBJ1-3; D gene uncertain. Germline-derived CDR1 and CDR2 are LNHDA and SQIVND (reference sequence). V was shortened by 3 bases and J by 0 bases, with 9 bases between the two germline ends. This CDR3 is built from 15 residues. The DNA for the CDR3 is TGTGCCAGTAGTATTGGAGGGAGCTCTGGAAACACCATATATTTT. It translates to CASSIGGSSGNTIYF.

The chain combines TRBV20-1 with TRBJ2-7, with D tentatively TRBD1 or TRBD2 (5 bases each). CDR3 length: 11 amino acids. The V gene lost 3 bases and the J gene lost 5 bases, with 8 bases spanning the gap. CDR1 and CDR2 from the germline V gene are DFQATT and SNEGSKA (reference sequence). The CDR3 sequence is CSASGAHEQYF. The CDR3 nucleotides read TGCAGTGCTAGCGGGGCCCACGAGCAGTACTTC.

The chain has TRBV30 and TRBJ2-2, with a possible D match to TRBD1 (5 bases). Germline CDR1 and CDR2: GTSNPN and SVGIG (reference sequence). This CDR3 has 15 amino acids. Trimming shortened V by 3 bases and J by 0 bases, and 11 bases separated the two germline ends. CDR3 protein: CAWRQGLANTGELFF. The CDR3 nucleotides are TGTGCCTGGAGGCAGGGTTTAGCGAACACCGGGGAGCTGTTTTTT.

The chain has TRBV5-8 and TRBJ2-3; D uncertain. CDR1 SGHTS and CDR2 YDEGEE come from the germline V gene. V lost 1 base, J lost 6 bases, and 12 bases lay in between. This CDR3 has 14 residues. As DNA, the CDR3 is TGTGCCAGCAGCTTGCGACTCCCTGCCGATACGCAGTATTTT. This gives the protein CASSLRLPADTQYF.

This clone was counted only a few times. The V call is TRBV30, the J call TRBJ1-5; D not certain. The CDR3 length is 13 residues. Trimming cost V 5 bases and J 6 bases, with 14 bases left between them. Germline V gene lookup returns CDR1 GTSNPN and CDR2 SVGIG (reference sequence). Written as DNA, the CDR3 is TGTGCCTGGGACACTGGGGAAGGTCAGCCCCAGCATTTT. Its translation: CAWDTGEGQPQHF.

The chain is built from TRBV28 and TRBJ1-3, with a tentative D call TRBD1 (5 bases). Germline assignment: CDR1 MDHEN and CDR2 SYDVKM. The CDR3 loop spans 16 amino acids. The V end lost 1 base, the J end lost 0 bases, and 10 bases lay between the germline ends. The CDR3 here is CASSLSGLSSGNTIYF. In DNA form, the CDR3 reads TGTGCCAGCAGTTTATCGGGACTGAGCTCTGGAAACACCATATATTTT.

The chain links TRBV11-2 to TRBJ1-5, with 9 bases that match TRBD1. Trimming took 8 bases from V and 3 from J; bases not matched to a gene: 11. CDR3 size: 16 residues. Germline CDR1 is SGHAT and CDR2 is FQNNGV. CDR3: CASPGGGQGHNQPQHF. DNA of the CDR3: TGTGCCAGCCCGGGGGGGGGACAGGGCCACAATCAGCCCCAGCATTTT.

This chain links TRBV27 with TRBJ1-1; the D is unclear. The germline CDR1 and CDR2 sequences are MNHEY and SMNVEV (reference sequence). The CDR3 totals 13 residues. V was clipped by 5 bases and J by 5 bases, with 12 bases between them. CDR3 DNA: TGTGCCAGCAGTACCTTCCCGAGGACTGAAGCTTTCTTT. Amino acids: CASSTFPRTEAFF.

The V and J genes are TRBV10-3 and TRBJ2-7; D is unclear. This CDR3 has 14 residues. V gave up 6 bases and J gave up 0 bases, with 12 bases separating them. Germline CDR1 is ENHRY and CDR2 is SYGVKD. The CDR3 DNA follows: TGTGCCATCAGGGGGTTGTCTAGCTCCTACGAGCAGTACTTC. Encoded protein: CAIRGLSSSYEQYF.

The chain uses TRBV30 and TRBJ1-3; D uncertain. The CDR3 loop spans 11 amino acids. Germline CDR1 is GTSNPN and CDR2 is SVGIG (reference sequence). V was shortened by 0 bases and J by 9 bases, with 6 bases between the two germline ends. Here the CDR3 reads CAWSVRFTIYF. CDR3 nucleotides: TGTGCCTGGAGTGTACGGTTCACCATATATTTT.

The V call is TRBV4-2, the J call TRBJ2-5, with 8 bases aligning to TRBD2. With 1 base clipped from V and 1 base from J, the junction kept 8 bases outside the gene matches. This CDR3 region has 17 residues. CDR1 and CDR2 (germline): LGHNA, YNFKEQ. CDR3 sequence (DNA): TGTGCCAGCAGCCAAGGGAGGGATCTAGCGGGCCAAGAGACCCAGTACTTC. Translation: CASSQGRDLAGQETQYF.

The V and J genes are TRBV4-1 and TRBJ1-4; 10 positions match TRBD1. Germline CDR1 and CDR2: MGHRA and YSYEKL. V shed 1 base and J 2 bases; nucleotides not matched to a gene: 7. This CDR3 contains 18 residues. The CDR3, as DNA: TGCGCCAGCAGCCAAGGGACAGGGGGGTTGCGTACTAATGAAAAACTGTTTTTT. Translating it yields CASSQGTGGLRTNEKLFF.

This clone occurred once. The chain is built from TRBV6-5 and TRBJ2-1, with D tentatively TRBD2 (5 bases). Trimming cost V 6 bases and J 5 bases, with 8 bases left between them. Germline loops: CDR1 MNHEY, CDR2 SVGAGI. This CDR3 comprises 12 residues. The CDR3 loop is CASRYGDNEQFF. CDR3 nucleotide sequence: TGTGCCAGCAGGTACGGGGACAATGAGCAGTTCTTC.

The chain joins TRBV6-5 to TRBJ1-2; D gene ambiguous. Germline CDR1 reads MNHEY; CDR2 reads SVGAGI. This CDR3 is 11 amino acids long. Trimming took 3 bases from V and 4 from J, leaving 3 bases between them. The CDR3 region has the DNA TGTGCCAGCAGTTATTTCTATGGCTACACCTTC. Translating it yields CASSYFYGYTF.

The CDR3 nucleotides read TGTGCCAGCAGTCGAGACAGGAGGAGAGACAATGAGCAGTTCTTC. Translation gives CASSRDRRRDNEQFF. J is TRBJ2-1 and V is TRBV6-6, with D possibly matching TRBD1 (6 bases). With 5 bases removed from V and 5 bases from J, the gap between germline ends came to 16 bases. The CDR3 loop spans 15 amino acids. Germline CDR1 reads MNHNY; CDR2 reads SVGAGI (reference sequence).

Only one count was recorded for this clone. V gene TRBV19 combines with J gene TRBJ2-7; 13 bases agree with TRBD2. This CDR3 spans 13 amino acids. Germline-derived CDR1 and CDR2 are LNHDA and SQIVND (reference sequence). The CDR3: CGPGRLAGGEQYF. The CDR3 DNA follows: TGTGGCCCGGGGAGACTAGCGGGAGGCGAGCAGTACTTC.

This clone was counted once. The J gene is TRBJ1-1, the V gene TRBV5-8; D ambiguous. CDR3 length: 15 residues. The germline V gene encodes CDR1 SGHTS and CDR2 YDEGEE. Trimming pared 2 bases from V and 0 bases from J, leaving 11 bases between. This chain's CDR3 is CASSFVANLNTEAFF. As DNA, the CDR3 is TGTGCCAGCAGCTTTGTAGCAAACCTGAACACTGAAGCTTTCTTT. The full variable domain, completed using reference TRBV5-8 and TRBJ1-1, is EAGVTQSPTHLIKTRGQQATLRCSPISGHTSVYWYQQALGLGLQFLLWYDEGEERNRGNFPPRFSGRQFPNYSSELNVNALELEDSALYLCASSFVANLNTEAFFGQGTRLTVV.

This clone showed up just once. The rearrangement uses TRBV19 and TRBJ2-3, with D possibly TRBD2 on 7 matching bases. V was trimmed by 4 bases and J by 3 bases, leaving 20 bases between them. The CDR3 has 17 amino acids. The germline gives CDR1 LNHDA, CDR2 SQIVND (reference sequence). Here the CDR3 DNA reads TGTGCCAGTAGTAGCCCCCAGGGAGGGGGGATGACAGATACGCAGTATTTT. Translated: CASSSPQGGGMTDTQYF.

The chain has TRBV28 and TRBJ2-3; perhaps TRBD1 as D (7 bases). The CDR3 covers 16 residues. Germline V gene lookup returns CDR1 MDHEN and CDR2 SYDVKM. Trimming removed 6 bases at V and 7 bases at J, with 23 bases between. CDR3: CASSPGPRGASNTQYF. In DNA form, the CDR3 reads TGTGCCAGCAGCCCGGGACCCAGGGGGGCCTCGAATACGCAGTATTTT.

The chain uses TRBV30 and TRBJ2-5; D is unclear. Germline assignment: CDR1 GTSNPN and CDR2 SVGIG (reference sequence). V was clipped by 2 bases and J by 4 bases, with 8 bases between them. This CDR3 has 12 amino acids. The CDR3 here is CAWSPGRETQYF. The CDR3 DNA sequence: TGTGCCTGGAGTCCAGGAAGAGAGACCCAGTACTTC.